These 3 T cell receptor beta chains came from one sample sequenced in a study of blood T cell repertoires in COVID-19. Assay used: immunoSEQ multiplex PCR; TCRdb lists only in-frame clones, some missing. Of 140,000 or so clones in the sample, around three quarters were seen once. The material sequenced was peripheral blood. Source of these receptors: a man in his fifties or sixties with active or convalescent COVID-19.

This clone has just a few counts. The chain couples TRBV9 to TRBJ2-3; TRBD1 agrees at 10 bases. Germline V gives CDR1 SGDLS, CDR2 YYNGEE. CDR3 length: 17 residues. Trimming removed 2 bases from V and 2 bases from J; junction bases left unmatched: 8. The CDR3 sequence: CASSVRQGALPTDTQYF. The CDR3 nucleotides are TGTGCCAGCAGCGTTAGACAGGGGGCCCTCCCCACAGATACGCAGTATTTT. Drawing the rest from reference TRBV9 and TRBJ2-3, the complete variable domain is DSGVTQTPKHLITATGQRVTLRCSPRSGDLSVYWYQQSLDQGLQFLIQYYNGEERAKGNILERFSAQQFPDLHSELNLSSLELGDSALYFCASSVRQGALPTDTQYFGPGTRLTVL.

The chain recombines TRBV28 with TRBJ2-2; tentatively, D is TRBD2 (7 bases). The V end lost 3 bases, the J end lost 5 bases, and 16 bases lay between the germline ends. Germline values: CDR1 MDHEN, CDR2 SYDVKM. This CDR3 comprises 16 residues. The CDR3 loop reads CASSFRWGGGTGELFF. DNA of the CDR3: TGTGCCAGCAGTTTTCGTTGGGGGGGCGGAACCGGGGAGCTGTTTTTT.

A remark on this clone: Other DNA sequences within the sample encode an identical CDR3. The CDR3 region has the DNA TGTGCCAGCAGTTACTTAGCGGGTACCTACGAGCAGTACTTC. Translation: CASSYLAGTYEQYF. The rearrangement uses TRBV6-2 or TRBV6-3 and TRBJ2-7, with 7 bases identical to TRBD2. After removal of 1 base from V and 2 bases from J, the junction contained 2 bases not matched to a gene. CDR1 MNHEY and CDR2 SVGEGT come from the germline V gene. CDR3 length equals 14 residues.